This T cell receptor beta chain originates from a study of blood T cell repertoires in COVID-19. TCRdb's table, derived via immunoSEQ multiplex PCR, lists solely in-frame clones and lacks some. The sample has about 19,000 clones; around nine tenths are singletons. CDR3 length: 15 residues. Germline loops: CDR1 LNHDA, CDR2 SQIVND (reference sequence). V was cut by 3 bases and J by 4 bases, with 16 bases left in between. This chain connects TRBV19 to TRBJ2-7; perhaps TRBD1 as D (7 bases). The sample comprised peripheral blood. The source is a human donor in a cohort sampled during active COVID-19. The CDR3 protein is CASSITVAGGYEQYF. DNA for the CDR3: TGTGCCAGTAGTATCACCGTCGCAGGGGGGTACGAGCAGTACTTC.